One sample yielded the 28 T cell receptor beta chains listed below, sequenced in a study of blood T cells in healthy people across ages. Combining a sample-barcoded 5' primer with a J-beta primer mix, a second PCR ran for roughly 6 to 12 cycles. TCRdb re-called the 5' RACE reads with MiXCR, one entry per CDR3 protein. The sample includes around 500,000 distinct CDR3 sequences, roughly 48% of them seen just once. Input material: blood. All receptors come from a man older than 75 in good health.

Many counts were recorded for this clonotype. J is TRBJ2-5 and V is TRBV6-6, with TRBD1 as a possible D gene (7 bases). The V end lost 6 bases, the J end lost 5 bases, and 16 bases lay between the germline ends. Germline V lookup: CDR1 MNHNY, CDR2 SVGAGI (reference sequence). This CDR3 has 14 residues. DNA of the CDR3: TGTGCCAGCAGGGCTTCGACAGGGAGGGAGACCCAGTACTTC. This sequence encodes CASRASTGRETQYF.

This chain uses TRBV2 with TRBJ1-2; D not resolved. The V end lost 8 bases, the J end lost 3 bases, and 10 bases lay between the germline ends. The CDR3 contains 12 residues. Germline CDR1 and CDR2: SNHLY and FYNNEI. This CDR3 reads CASGARDYGYTF. CDR3 sequence (DNA): TGTGCCAGCGGAGCAAGAGACTATGGCTACACCTTC. Together with reference TRBV2 and TRBJ1-2, the CDR3 gives the full variable domain: EPEVTQTPSHQVTQMGQEVILRCVPISNHLYFYWYRQILGQKVEFLVSFYNNEISEKSEIFDDQFSVERPDGSNFTLKIRSTKLEDSAMYFCASGARDYGYTFGSGTRLTVV.

This clonotype was counted a single time. V is TRBV20-1 and J is TRBJ2-7; tentatively, D is TRBD1 or TRBD2 (6 bases each). V lost 8 bases and J 3 bases, leaving 17 bases between the germline ends. Germline V gene lookup returns CDR1 DFQATT and CDR2 SNEGSKA (reference sequence). The CDR3 sequence is 13 residues long. In DNA, the CDR3 is TGCAGTCCCGGGCCCGGGGGCTACTACGAGCAGTACTTC. This gives the protein CSPGPGGYYEQYF.

This clonotype occurred a few times. This chain joins TRBV20-1 and TRBJ2-1, with a tentative D call TRBD2 (7 bases). Trimming removed 6 bases from V and 10 bases from J, with 16 bases in between. The CDR3 has 12 amino acids. Germline-derived CDR1 and CDR2 are DFQATT and SNEGSKA (reference sequence). The CDR3 is CSAPWGGREQFF. In DNA, the CDR3 is TGCAGTGCACCTTGGGGGGGCAGGGAGCAGTTCTTC.

This clonotype occurred a few times. The rearrangement uses TRBV3-1 and TRBJ2-3; D perhaps matches TRBD1 (6 bases). The V gene's germline CDR1 is LGHDT and CDR2 YNNKEL (reference sequence). Trimming took 5 bases from V and 6 from J, leaving 18 bases between them. The CDR3 consists of 15 residues. The CDR3 coding sequence is TGTGCCAGCAGCTCCCTACAGGGCCCCTACGATACGCAGTATTTT. Residues: CASSSLQGPYDTQYF.

This clonotype was seen repeatedly, ten times or more. The chain joins TRBV6-5 to TRBJ2-5, with 9 bases fitting TRBD1. V lost 4 bases and J lost 3; bases outside the gene matches: 6. The germline V gene has CDR1 MNHEY and CDR2 SVGAGI. The CDR3 consists of 15 residues. The DNA for the CDR3 is TGTGCCAGCAGTTCCCTGGGACAGGGTAAAGAGACCCAGTACTTC. Protein product: CASSSLGQGKETQYF.

The chain links TRBV6-5 to TRBJ2-7, with D perhaps TRBD1 (6 bases). Trimming took 11 bases from V and 2 from J, leaving 13 bases between them. The CDR3 is 12 residues long. CDR1 and CDR2 (germline): MNHEY, SVGAGI. The CDR3 DNA follows: TGTGCCGCTAGGGACACCACCTACGAGCAGTACTTC. It encodes CAARDTTYEQYF.

This clonotype has just a few counts. The chain combines TRBV20-1 with TRBJ2-7, with D uncertain. CDR3 size: 13 residues. The V gene's germline CDR1 is DFQATT and CDR2 SNEGSKA (reference sequence). CDR3: CSFTNPVYYEQYF. CDR3 in DNA: TGCAGCTTCACTAACCCCGTCTACTACGAGCAGTACTTC.

This clonotype was found a few times. The V call is TRBV5-1, the J call TRBJ2-1; TRBD2 aligns across 9 bases. From germline, CDR1 is SGHRS and CDR2 YFSETQ. J gave up 6 bases and V 0 bases, and 7 bases lay outside the gene matches. The CDR3 spans 16 residues. The CDR3 DNA follows: TGCGCCAGCAGCTTGGCTCTAGCGGGGCCGGGCAATGAGCAGTTCTTC. Protein: CASSLALAGPGNEQFF.

J is TRBJ2-5 and V is TRBV7-3; TRBD1 or TRBD2 may be the D gene (5 bases each). CDR3 length: 18 amino acids. Germline V gene data show CDR1 as SGHTA and CDR2 as FQGTGA. V shed 5 bases and J shed 0 bases, with 22 bases lying between them. In nucleotides, the CDR3 is TGTGCCAGCAGCCCCCAACCTAGGGGAGTTGACGACCAAGAGACCCAGTACTTC. Translation gives CASSPQPRGVDDQETQYF.

Ten or more counts support this clonotype. V usage is TRBV6-2 or TRBV6-3 and J usage is TRBJ2-1, with no clear D. The germline V gene encodes CDR1 MNHEY and CDR2 SVGEGT. V was shortened by 6 bases and J by 0 bases, with 6 bases between the two germline ends. The CDR3 is made up of 13 amino acids. The CDR3 DNA reads TGTGCCAGCAGCGAGAGCTCCTACAATGAGCAGTTCTTC. It is translated as CASSESSYNEQFF.

The rearrangement uses TRBV10-3 and TRBJ2-7; D not certain. Trimming left V 7 bases short and J 0 bases short, with 10 bases between. The CDR3 sequence is 13 residues long. The germline gives CDR1 ENHRY, CDR2 SYGVKD. The DNA of the CDR3 is TGTGCCATCACTTCCGAGAGCTCCTACGAGCAGTACTTC. Protein: CAITSESSYEQYF.

Written as DNA, the CDR3 is TGTGCCAGCAGCTTACAGGCGGAGAGCTCCTACGAGCAGTACTTC. It encodes CASSLQAESSYEQYF. The J gene is TRBJ2-7, the V gene TRBV7-2; D ambiguous. This CDR3 spans 15 amino acids. Germline V gene lookup returns CDR1 SGHTA and CDR2 FQGNSA. Between the trimmed V and J ends, which lost 2 bases and 0 bases, there was a span of 11 bases.

This clonotype was seen a single time. The chain joins TRBV11-2 to TRBJ1-1; a possible D gene is TRBD1 (5 bases). The CDR3 contains 12 residues. Germline V gene data show CDR1 as SGHAT and CDR2 as FQNNGV. Trimming shortened V by 3 bases and J by 8 bases, and 10 bases separated the two germline ends. The CDR3, as DNA: TGTGCCAGCAGCTTCACCGGGACGGAAGCTTTCTTT. Its translation is CASSFTGTEAFF.

The V gene is TRBV7-3, the J gene TRBJ2-4; 14 nucleotides align to TRBD2. Germline V gene data show CDR1 as SGHTA and CDR2 as FQGTGA. V lost 5 bases and J lost 13; bases outside the gene matches: 13. CDR3 length: 16 residues. The CDR3 sequence is CASSPGTSGSRNEQYF. In nucleotides, the CDR3 is TGTGCCAGCAGCCCCGGGACTAGCGGGAGTCGCAATGAGCAGTACTTC.

With regard to this clonotype: An end of the junction differs from the germline gene, which may be a read error. The V gene is TRBV19, the J gene TRBJ1-5; TRBD1 is a possible D gene (5 bases). Germline V CDR1 and CDR2: LNHDA, SQIVND (reference sequence). CDR3 size: 13 residues. The CDR3 DNA reads TGTGCCGGTAGCCCGGACACGAATCAGCCCCAGCATTTT. It is translated as CAGSPDTNQPQHF.

The chain combines TRBV20-1 with TRBJ1-1; D not certain. In germline, CDR1 is DFQATT, CDR2 SNEGSKA (reference sequence). The V gene lost 6 bases and the J gene lost 1 base, with 15 bases spanning the gap. This CDR3 has 14 amino acids. CDR3 protein: CSATRGGGNTEAFF. CDR3 bases: TGCAGTGCCACCCGTGGAGGAGGGAACACTGAAGCTTTCTTT.

In regard to this clonotype: The junction departs from germline at one end; a sequencing error may be responsible. The chain has TRBV7-9 and TRBJ2-1; 9 nucleotides agree with TRBD1. Germline CDR1 and CDR2: SEHNR and FQNEAQ (reference sequence). The CDR3 totals 14 residues. CDR3 sequence: CAGRAGTGYNEQFF. The CDR3 coding sequence is TGTGCCGGCAGAGCCGGGACAGGGTACAATGAGCAGTTCTTC.

This clonotype turned up a few times. CDR3 amino acids: CSARTSGPKETQYF. CDR3 in DNA: TGCAGTGCAAGGACTAGCGGCCCCAAAGAGACCCAGTACTTC. The chain has TRBV20-1 and TRBJ2-5, with 10 nucleotides matching TRBD2. V gave up 6 bases and J gave up 3 bases; unmatched junction bases: 7. CDR3 length: 14 amino acids. Germline CDR1 reads DFQATT; CDR2 reads SNEGSKA (reference sequence).

The sample holds a few counts of this clonotype. V is TRBV7-6 and J is TRBJ1-4; 9 bases agree with TRBD1. Germline-derived CDR1 and CDR2 are SGHVS and FNYEAQ. The CDR3 has 17 amino acids. The V segment lost 4 bases and the J segment 8 bases; nucleotides outside the gene matches: 14. The CDR3 sequence is CASSSRPRQGEYEKLFF. The CDR3, as DNA: TGTGCCAGCAGCTCCCGCCCCAGACAGGGGGAATACGAAAAACTGTTTTTT.

The rearrangement uses TRBV6-5 and TRBJ2-5; the match to TRBD1 covers 7 bases. The germline CDR1 and CDR2 sequences are MNHEY and SVGAGI. CDR3 length equals 14 residues. Unmatched junction bases numbered 3, after V lost 5 bases and J lost 0 bases. CDR3 protein: CASSNRGDQETQYF. The CDR3 region has the DNA TGTGCCAGCAGTAACAGGGGAGACCAAGAGACCCAGTACTTC.

For this clonotype: A junction boundary mismatches the germline segment, possibly from a read error. V gene TRBV7-9 combines with J gene TRBJ2-1; 9 bases map to TRBD1. Germline CDR1 SEHNR, CDR2 FQNEAQ (reference sequence). The CDR3 consists of 17 residues. CDR3 sequence (DNA): TGTGCCGGCAGCTCCGCGATGCCCGGGACAGGGTTCTATGAGCAGTTCTTC. Protein sequence: CAGSSAMPGTGFYEQFF.

This clonotype was detected only a few times. This chain uses TRBV11-2 with TRBJ2-3; D unresolved. The CDR3 extends over 13 amino acids. Per the germline V gene, CDR1 is SGHAT and CDR2 is FQNNGV. Trimming removed 1 base at V and 14 bases at J, with 16 bases between. CDR3: CASSLAGSRYAYF. The CDR3 DNA reads TGTGCCAGCAGCTTAGCCGGGTCCAGATACGCGTATTTT. The entire variable domain, with the rest obtained from reference TRBV11-2 and TRBJ2-3, is as follows: EAGVAQSPRYKIIEKRQSVAFWCNPISGHATLYWYQQILGQGPKLLIQFQNNGVVDDSQLPKDRFSAERLKGVDSTLKIQPAKLEDSAVYLCASSLAGSRYAYFGPGTRLTVL.

The rearrangement joins TRBV4-2 to TRBJ2-4, with 8 bases fitting TRBD2. The DNA end lines up better with TRBJ2-7; the J call may be wrong. Germline CDR1 reads LGHNA; CDR2 reads YNFKEQ. The CDR3 consists of 15 residues. The CDR3 loop is CASSQVRAGGYEQYF. The CDR3 region has the DNA TGTGCCAGCAGCCAAGTGAGGGCGGGGGGCTACGAGCAGTACTTC.

The V and J genes are TRBV13 and TRBJ2-7, with 12 bases lining up with TRBD2. The germline V gene encodes CDR1 PRHDT and CDR2 FYEKMQ (reference sequence). The V segment lost 5 bases and the J segment 5 bases; nucleotides outside the gene matches: 16. The CDR3 length is 18 residues. CDR3 in amino acids: CASSATTSGRIQFHEQYF. In DNA form, the CDR3 reads TGTGCCAGCAGCGCCACGACTAGCGGGAGAATTCAATTCCACGAGCAGTACTTC.

The chain is built from TRBV9 and TRBJ2-1; TRBD2 is a possible D gene (9 bases). The germline gives CDR1 SGDLS, CDR2 YYNGEE. The CDR3 consists of 15 residues. The V end was cut by 4 bases, the J end by 8 bases, with 19 bases between. CDR3: CASSPRGREGHEQFF. CDR3 bases: TGTGCCAGCAGCCCCAGGGGGCGGGAGGGCCATGAGCAGTTCTTC.

This rearrangement joins TRBV29-1 to TRBJ1-1; D gene ambiguous. The CDR3 runs 14 residues. Looked up from germline, CDR1 is SQVTM and CDR2 is ANQGSEA. V was cut by 4 bases and J by 5 bases, with 17 bases left in between. The CDR3 here is CSVAPDPGWTEAFF. The DNA for the CDR3 is TGCAGCGTTGCTCCCGACCCGGGATGGACTGAAGCTTTCTTT.

This chain uses TRBV20-1 with TRBJ1-2, with 7 bases lining up with TRBD1. The CDR3 spans 18 residues. Trimming cost V 4 bases and J 0 bases; bases outside gene matches: 17. Germline CDR1 DFQATT, CDR2 SNEGSKA (reference sequence). The CDR3 coding sequence is TGCAGTGCTACGGGCCACCCATTAACCGGGACAGCTAACTATGGCTACACCTTC. Protein product: CSATGHPLTGTANYGYTF.